This TCR beta chain appears in the sequencing data of a study of T cell changes during pregnancy in multiple sclerosis. Clones were read by immunoSEQ multiplex PCR, and TCRdb kept only the in-frame ones, dropping some. This table holds approximately 52,000 clones, roughly 92% found once. V lost 4 bases to trimming and J lost 0 bases; unmatched junction nucleotides: 4. From germline, CDR1 is SGHDN and CDR2 FVKESK. The CDR3 is 15 residues long. The receptor was isolated from a female donor with multiple sclerosis, enrolled in a pregnancy study. The source material was CD4+ T cells from peripheral blood mononuclear cells, sampled in the third trimester of pregnancy. The rearrangement links TRBV14 to TRBJ1-1; TRBD1 aligns across 8 bases. The CDR3 sequence is CASSLRTGMNTEAFF. For the CDR3, the DNA is TGTGCCAGCAGCCTCCGGACAGGGATGAACACTGAAGCTTTCTTT.